This T cell receptor (beta chain) was identified in a study of cytomegalovirus exposure and HLA in healthy donors. The germline V gene encodes CDR1 SGHRS and CDR2 YFSETQ. The CDR3 has 16 residues. The ends lost 0 bases at V and 8 bases at J; junction bases unmatched: 7. PCR used 60 Vbeta primers and 13 Jbeta primers. Libraries were prepared by immunoSEQ multiplex PCR; TCRdb keeps only in-frame clonotypes and omits some of them. This table holds 200,000 to 250,000 clones, over 65% found once. Of note for this clone: Its matching antigen is unknown.

Study-wide findings and caveats: Researchers counted 164 TCR beta chains as cytomegalovirus-associated. HLA allele associations emerged for around 15,000 TCR beta sequences in a later analysis, at 0.05 false discovery rate.

The receptor was isolated from a young man in good health and CMV-seronegative. The genes are TRBV5-1 and TRBJ2-1; the match to TRBD2 covers 11 bases. Sequenced sample: PBMCs. CDR3 bases: TGCGCCAGCAGCTTGGGGTCTAGCGGGAGGTACGATGAGCAGTTCTTC. Its translation is CASSLGSSGRYDEQFF. The variable domain in full, with the rest retrieved from reference TRBV5-1 and TRBJ2-1, is KAGVTQTPRYLIKTRGQQVTLSCSPISGHRSVSWYQQTPGQGLQFLFEYFSETQRNKGNFPGRFSGRQFSNSRSEMNVSTLELGDSALYLCASSLGSSGRYDEQFFGPGTRLTVL.